This T cell receptor (beta chain) was profiled in a study of cytomegalovirus exposure and HLA in healthy donors. Overall study context: Approximately 170 million T cells yielded under 130 million unique TCR beta sequences in earlier analysis. General study findings and limits: Earlier results showed most TCR beta V segments being productive about 87% or about 30% of the time. Cytomegalovirus association was assigned to approximately 180 TCR beta chains.

The PCR was carried out with 60 Vbeta primers and 13 Jbeta primers. As processed by the authors: Unique TCR beta chains numbered around 80 million in a later analysis, with roughly 11 million shared. Libraries were prepared by immunoSEQ multiplex PCR; TCRdb keeps only in-frame clonotypes and omits some of them. V, J and clone size are taken as reported in that table, and D and trimming were inferred from the DNA itself. The repertoire holds about 55,000 clones, approximately 71% seen once, with about 35% in the top ten. CDR1 and CDR2 from the germline V gene are MNHEY and SVGAGI. The CDR3 totals 13 residues. About this clone itself: Its target is unknown. A junction end diverges from the germline sequence, so it may reflect a read error.

This receptor was identified in a man in his forties or fifties in good health and CMV-seropositive. Input material: PBMCs. The V call is TRBV6-5, the J call TRBJ1-6; TRBD1 matches at 7 bases. The CDR3 protein is CASSGTANSPPHF. The CDR3 bases are TGTGCCAGCTCCGGGACAGCTAATTCACCCCCCCACTTT.